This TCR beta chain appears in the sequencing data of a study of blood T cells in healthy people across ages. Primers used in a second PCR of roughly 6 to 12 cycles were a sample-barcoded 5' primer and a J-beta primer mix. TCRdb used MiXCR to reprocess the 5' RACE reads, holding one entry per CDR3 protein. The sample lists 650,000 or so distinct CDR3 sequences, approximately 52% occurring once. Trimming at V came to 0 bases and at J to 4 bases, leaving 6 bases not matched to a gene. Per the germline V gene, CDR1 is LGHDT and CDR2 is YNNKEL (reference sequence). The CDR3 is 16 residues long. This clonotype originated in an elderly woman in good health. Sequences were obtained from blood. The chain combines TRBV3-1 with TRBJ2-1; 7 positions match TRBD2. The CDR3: CASSQEGGGRYNEQFF. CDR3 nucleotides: TGTGCCAGCAGCCAAGAAGGCGGGGGACGATACAATGAGCAGTTCTTC.